This T cell receptor (beta chain) came from a study of blood T cells in healthy people across ages. V was clipped by 3 bases and J by 8 bases; unmatched bases: 2. The CDR3 loop spans 12 amino acids. Germline CDR1 GTSNPN, CDR2 SVGIG (reference sequence). A second PCR, run for roughly 7 to 11 cycles, used a sample-barcoded 5' primer plus a J-beta primer mix. With 12 random nucleotides, a template-switch adaptor tagged each individual cDNA molecule. A single record per CDR3 protein comes from TCRdb applying MiXCR to the 5' RACE reads. The table records approximately 780,000 distinct CDR3 sequences, under 30% of them present only once. This clonotype was seen only a few times. In terms of origin and age, donors were healthy Caucasian individuals from Russia aged about 6 to 90. The same data also contributed to another study, on T cells of mothers and their children.

The source is a boy between 5 and 17 years old in good health. The material sequenced was blood. This chain links TRBV30 with TRBJ2-1; 9 nucleotides agree with TRBD1. The CDR3 is CAWSRQGDEQFF. The CDR3 DNA sequence: TGTGCCTGGAGCCGACAGGGGGATGAGCAGTTCTTC.